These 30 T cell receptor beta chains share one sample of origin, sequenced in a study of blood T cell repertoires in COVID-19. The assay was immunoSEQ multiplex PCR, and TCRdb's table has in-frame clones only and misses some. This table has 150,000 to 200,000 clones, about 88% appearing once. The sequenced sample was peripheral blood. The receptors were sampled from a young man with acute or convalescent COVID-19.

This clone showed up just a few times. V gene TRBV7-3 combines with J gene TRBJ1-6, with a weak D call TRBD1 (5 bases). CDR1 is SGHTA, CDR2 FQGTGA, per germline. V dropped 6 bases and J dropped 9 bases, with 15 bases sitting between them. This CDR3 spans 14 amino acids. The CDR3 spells CASRSVQGSSPLHF. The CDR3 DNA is TGTGCCAGCAGGTCTGTCCAGGGAAGTTCACCCCTCCACTTT. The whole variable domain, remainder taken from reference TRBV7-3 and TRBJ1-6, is GAGVSQTPSNKVTEKGKYVELRCDPISGHTALYWYRQSLGQGPEFLIYFQGTGAADDSGLPNDRFFAVRPEGSVSTLKIQRTERGDSAVYLCASRSVQGSSPLHFGNGTRLTVT.

DNA of the CDR3: TGCGCCAGCAGCCCACAGGGGAATCAGCCCCAGCATTTT. Residues: CASSPQGNQPQHF. The gene calls are TRBV10-1 and TRBJ1-5; 7 bases fit TRBD1. Germline lookup yields CDR1 WNHNN and CDR2 SYGVQD (reference sequence). The CDR3 has 13 residues. With V trimmed by 6 bases and J by 4 bases, 3 bases remained unmatched.

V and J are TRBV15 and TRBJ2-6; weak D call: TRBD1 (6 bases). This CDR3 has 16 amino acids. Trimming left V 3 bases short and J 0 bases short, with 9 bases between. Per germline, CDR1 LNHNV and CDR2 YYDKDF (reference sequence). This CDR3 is CATSSTGYSGANVLTF. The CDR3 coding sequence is TGTGCCACCAGCAGTACAGGGTACTCTGGGGCCAACGTCCTGACTTTC. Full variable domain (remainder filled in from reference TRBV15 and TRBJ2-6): DAMVIQNPRYQVTQFGKPVTLSCSQTLNHNVMYWYQQKSSQAPKLLFHYYDKDFNNEADTPDNFQSRRPNTSFCFLDIRSPGLGDTAMYLCATSSTGYSGANVLTFGAGSRLTVL.

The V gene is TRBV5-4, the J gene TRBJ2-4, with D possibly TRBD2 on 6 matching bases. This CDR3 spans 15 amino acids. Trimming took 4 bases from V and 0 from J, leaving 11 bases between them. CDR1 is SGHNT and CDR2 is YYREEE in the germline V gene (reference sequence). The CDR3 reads CASSPGALAKNIQYF. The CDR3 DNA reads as TGTGCCAGCAGCCCGGGAGCTCTAGCCAAAAACATTCAGTACTTC.

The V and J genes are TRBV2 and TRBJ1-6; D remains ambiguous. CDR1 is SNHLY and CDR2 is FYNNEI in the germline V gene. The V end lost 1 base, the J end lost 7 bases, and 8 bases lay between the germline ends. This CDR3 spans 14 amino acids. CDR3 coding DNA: TGTGCCAGCAGTGAAGGACGGGAAAATTCACCCCTCCACTTT. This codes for CASSEGRENSPLHF.

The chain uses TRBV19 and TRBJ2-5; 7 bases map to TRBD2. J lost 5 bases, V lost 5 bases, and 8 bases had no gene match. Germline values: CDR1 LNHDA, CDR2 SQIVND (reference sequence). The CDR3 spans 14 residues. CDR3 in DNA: TGTGCCAGTAGTGACCGGGGGGTCGTGGAGACCCAGTACTTC. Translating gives CASSDRGVVETQYF.

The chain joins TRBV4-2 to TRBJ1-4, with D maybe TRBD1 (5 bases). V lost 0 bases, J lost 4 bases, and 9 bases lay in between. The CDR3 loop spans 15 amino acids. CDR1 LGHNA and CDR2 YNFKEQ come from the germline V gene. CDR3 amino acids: CASSQDPGNNEKLFF. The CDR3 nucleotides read TGTGCCAGCAGCCAAGATCCAGGGAATAATGAAAAACTGTTTTTT.

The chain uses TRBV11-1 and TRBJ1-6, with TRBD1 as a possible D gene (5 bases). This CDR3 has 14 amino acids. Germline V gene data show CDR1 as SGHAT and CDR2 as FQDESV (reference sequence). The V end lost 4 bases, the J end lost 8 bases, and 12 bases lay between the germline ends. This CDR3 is CASSSKGLHSPLHF. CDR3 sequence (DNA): TGTGCCAGCAGCTCGAAGGGACTTCATTCACCCCTCCACTTT.

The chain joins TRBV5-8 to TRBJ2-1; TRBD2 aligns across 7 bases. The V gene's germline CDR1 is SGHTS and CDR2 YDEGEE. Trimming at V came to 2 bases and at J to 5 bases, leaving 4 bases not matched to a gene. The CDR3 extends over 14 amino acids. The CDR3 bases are TGTGCCAGCAGCTTTTCCGGGGGGAACAATGAGCAGTTCTTC. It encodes CASSFSGGNNEQFF.

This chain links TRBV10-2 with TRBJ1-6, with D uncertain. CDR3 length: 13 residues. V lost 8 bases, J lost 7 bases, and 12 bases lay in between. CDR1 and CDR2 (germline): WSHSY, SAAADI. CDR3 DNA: TGCGCCAGCGGTAGAGGTGAGAATTCACCCCTCCACTTT. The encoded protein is CASGRGENSPLHF.

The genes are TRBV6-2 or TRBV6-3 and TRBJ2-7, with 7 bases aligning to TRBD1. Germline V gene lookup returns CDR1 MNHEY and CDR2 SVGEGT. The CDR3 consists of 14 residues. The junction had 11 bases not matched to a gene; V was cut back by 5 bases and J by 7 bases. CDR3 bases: TGTGCCAGCAGTCAACACCAGGGGGTGGGTGAGCAGTACGTC. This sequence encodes CASSQHQGVGEQYV.

The CDR3 reads CASSSGTPQGAFF. As DNA, the CDR3 is TGTGCCAGCAGTTCTGGGACACCCCAGGGAGCTTTCTTT. The J gene is TRBJ1-1, the V gene TRBV6-5; a possible D gene is TRBD1 (6 bases). CDR3 size: 13 residues. Germline loops: CDR1 MNHEY, CDR2 SVGAGI. Trimming stripped 4 bases from V and 10 bases from J, with 16 bases between.

CDR3 bases: TGTGCCAGCTCACCCCGGACAGGGGCCCCCGAACGCAATCAGCCCCAGCATTTT. Translating gives CASSPRTGAPERNQPQHF. The gene calls are TRBV18 and TRBJ1-5, with 9 bases aligning to TRBD1. Germline V CDR1 and CDR2: KGHSH, LQKENI. This CDR3 comprises 18 residues. Germline trimming cut 3 bases from V and 2 bases from J; bases unmatched to any gene: 11.

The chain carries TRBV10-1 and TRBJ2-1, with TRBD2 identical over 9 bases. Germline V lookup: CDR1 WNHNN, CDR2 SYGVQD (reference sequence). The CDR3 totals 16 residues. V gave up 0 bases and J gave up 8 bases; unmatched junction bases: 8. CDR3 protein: CASSESTAGGHDEQFF. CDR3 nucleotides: TGCGCCAGCAGTGAGTCGACTGCGGGGGGGCACGATGAGCAGTTCTTC.

CDR3 protein: CAWSAIWGTGGGNGYTF. The CDR3 DNA sequence: TGTGCCTGGAGTGCGATCTGGGGGACAGGGGGCGGGAATGGCTACACCTTC. The J gene is TRBJ1-2, the V gene TRBV30, with 12 bases matching TRBD1. The CDR3 has 17 residues. Germline CDR1 is GTSNPN and CDR2 is SVGIG (reference sequence). Trimming removed 1 base from V and 6 bases from J; junction bases left unmatched: 12.

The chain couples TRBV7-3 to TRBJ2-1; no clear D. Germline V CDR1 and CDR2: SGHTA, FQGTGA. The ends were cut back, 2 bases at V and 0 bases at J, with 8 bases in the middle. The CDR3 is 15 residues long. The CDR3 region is CASSLDKSSYNEQFF. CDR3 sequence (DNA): TGTGCCAGCAGCTTAGACAAATCCTCCTACAATGAGCAGTTCTTC. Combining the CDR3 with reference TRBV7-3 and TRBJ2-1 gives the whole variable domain GAGVSQTPSNKVTEKGKYVELRCDPISGHTALYWYRQSLGQGPEFLIYFQGTGAADDSGLPNDRFFAVRPEGSVSTLKIQRTERGDSAVYLCASSLDKSSYNEQFFGPGTRLTVL.

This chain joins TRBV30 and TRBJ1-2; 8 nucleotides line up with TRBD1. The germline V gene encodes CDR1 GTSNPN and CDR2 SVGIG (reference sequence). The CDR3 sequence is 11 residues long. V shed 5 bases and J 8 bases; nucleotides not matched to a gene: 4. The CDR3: CAWRTGFGYTF. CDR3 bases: TGTGCCTGGCGGACAGGGTTCGGCTACACCTTC.

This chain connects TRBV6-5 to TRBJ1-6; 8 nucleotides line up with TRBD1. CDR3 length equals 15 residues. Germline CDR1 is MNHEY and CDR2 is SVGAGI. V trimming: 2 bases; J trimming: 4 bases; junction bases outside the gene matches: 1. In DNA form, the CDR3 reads TGTGCCAGCAGTTACAGACAGGGGTATAATTCACCCCTCCACTTT. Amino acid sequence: CASSYRQGYNSPLHF.

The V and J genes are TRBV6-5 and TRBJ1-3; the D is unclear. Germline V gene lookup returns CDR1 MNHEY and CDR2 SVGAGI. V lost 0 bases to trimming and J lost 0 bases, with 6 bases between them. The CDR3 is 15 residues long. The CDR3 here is CASSYSMASGNTIYF. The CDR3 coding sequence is TGTGCCAGCAGTTACTCGATGGCCTCTGGAAACACCATATATTTT.

This chain's CDR3 is CASSDLAGNTGELFF. The CDR3 nucleotides are TGTGCCAGCAGCGATCTAGCGGGTAACACCGGGGAGCTGTTTTTT. The rearrangement links TRBV9 to TRBJ2-2, with TRBD2 matching 8 bases. The CDR3 is made up of 15 amino acids. Germline V lookup: CDR1 SGDLS, CDR2 YYNGEE. V dropped 3 bases and J dropped 2; count of bases not matched to a gene: 3.

Written as DNA, the CDR3 is TGTGCCAGCAGTCTTAACTGGGAGACCCAGTACTTC. It translates to CASSLNWETQYF. The J gene is TRBJ2-5, the V gene TRBV2; no definite D call. This CDR3 is 12 amino acids long. V was trimmed by 5 bases and J by 5 bases, leaving 9 bases between them. Per the germline V gene, CDR1 is SNHLY and CDR2 is FYNNEI. The entire variable domain, with the rest obtained from reference TRBV2 and TRBJ2-5, is as follows: EPEVTQTPSHQVTQMGQEVILRCVPISNHLYFYWYRQILGQKVEFLVSFYNNEISEKSEIFDDQFSVERPDGSNFTLKIRSTKLEDSAMYFCASSLNWETQYFGPGTRLLVL.

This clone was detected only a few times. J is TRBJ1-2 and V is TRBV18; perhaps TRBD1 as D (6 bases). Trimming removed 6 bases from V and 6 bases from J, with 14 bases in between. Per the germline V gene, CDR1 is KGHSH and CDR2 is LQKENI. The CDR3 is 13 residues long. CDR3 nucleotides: TGTGCCAGCTCTCCGGACAGTTACAATGGCTACACCTTC. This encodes CASSPDSYNGYTF.

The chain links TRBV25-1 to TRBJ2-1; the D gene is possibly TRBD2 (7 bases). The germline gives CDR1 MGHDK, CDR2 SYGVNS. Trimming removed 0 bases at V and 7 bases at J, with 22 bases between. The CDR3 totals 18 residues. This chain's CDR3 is CASSEYAGAGVSVNEQFF. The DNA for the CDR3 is TGTGCCAGCAGTGAATACGCGGGGGCAGGTGTAAGTGTTAATGAGCAGTTCTTC.

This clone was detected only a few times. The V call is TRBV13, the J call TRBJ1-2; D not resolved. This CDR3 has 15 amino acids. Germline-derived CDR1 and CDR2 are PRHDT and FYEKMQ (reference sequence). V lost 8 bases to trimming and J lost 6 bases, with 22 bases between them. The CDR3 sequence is CASRQWGGRVNGYTF. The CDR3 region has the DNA TGTGCCAGCCGGCAGTGGGGAGGGAGGGTAAATGGCTACACCTTC.

CDR3 sequence (DNA): TGTGCCAGCAGCCAAGATGTAGGAGGGTCCGGCTATGGCTACACCTTC. Translating gives CASSQDVGGSGYGYTF. The rearrangement uses TRBV4-2 and TRBJ1-2, with unresolved D. Deletions cut 0 bases from V and 4 bases from J, with 15 bases between. Germline V gene data show CDR1 as LGHNA and CDR2 as YNFKEQ. CDR3 length equals 16 residues.

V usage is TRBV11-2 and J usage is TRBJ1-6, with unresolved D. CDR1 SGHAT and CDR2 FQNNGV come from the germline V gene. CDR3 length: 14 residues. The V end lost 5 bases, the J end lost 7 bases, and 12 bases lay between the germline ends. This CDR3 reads CASSLPPRNSPLHF. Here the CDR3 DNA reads TGTGCCAGCAGCCTACCTCCCCGGAATTCACCCCTCCACTTT. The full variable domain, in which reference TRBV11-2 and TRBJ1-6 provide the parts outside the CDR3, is EAGVAQSPRYKIIEKRQSVAFWCNPISGHATLYWYQQILGQGPKLLIQFQNNGVVDDSQLPKDRFSAERLKGVDSTLKIQPAKLEDSAVYLCASSLPPRNSPLHFGNGTRLTVT.

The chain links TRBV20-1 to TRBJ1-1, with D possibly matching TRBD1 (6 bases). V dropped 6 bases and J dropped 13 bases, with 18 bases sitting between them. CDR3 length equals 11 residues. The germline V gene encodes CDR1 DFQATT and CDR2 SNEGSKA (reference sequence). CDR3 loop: CSALWGHQDFF. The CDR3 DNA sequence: TGCAGTGCCCTTTGGGGGCATCAGGATTTCTTT.

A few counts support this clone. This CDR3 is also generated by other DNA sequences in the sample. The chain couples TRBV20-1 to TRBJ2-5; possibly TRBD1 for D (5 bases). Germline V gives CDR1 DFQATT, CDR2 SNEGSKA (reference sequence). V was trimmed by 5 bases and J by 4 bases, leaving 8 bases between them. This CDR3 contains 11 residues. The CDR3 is CSAPRGETQYF. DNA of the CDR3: TGCAGTGCTCCTAGGGGAGAGACCCAGTACTTC.

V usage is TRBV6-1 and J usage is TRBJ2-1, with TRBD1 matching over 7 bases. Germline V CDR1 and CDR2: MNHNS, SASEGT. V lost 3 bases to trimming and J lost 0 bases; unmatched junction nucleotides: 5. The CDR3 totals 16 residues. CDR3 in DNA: TGTGCCAGCAGTGATTCACAGGGGAGCTCCTACAATGAGCAGTTCTTC. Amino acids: CASSDSQGSSYNEQFF.

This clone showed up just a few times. The CDR3 DNA follows: TGCGCCAGCTGTAAGGAGCGGTTCAGCACAGATACGCAGTATTTT. This sequence encodes CASCKERFSTDTQYF. This chain connects TRBV5-1 to TRBJ2-3; tentatively, D is TRBD2 (5 bases). CDR3 length equals 15 residues. The V gene's germline CDR1 is SGHRS and CDR2 YFSETQ. Trimming removed 7 bases at V and 0 bases at J, with 15 bases between.